A selection of T cell receptor beta chains follows, all from one sample in a study of T cell changes during pregnancy in multiple sclerosis. Sequencing used immunoSEQ multiplex PCR; TCRdb keeps in-frame clones, though not all of them. Of some 45,000 clones in the sample, more than 90% are singletons; the top ten hold just under 2%. Sequencing was performed on CD4+ T cells from peripheral blood mononuclear cells, taken after pregnancy. These receptors were collected from a female donor in good health, enrolled as a control in a pregnancy study. CDR3s include the opening cysteine and the closing phenylalanine or tryptophan. The order of the fields is D gene, V gene, J gene, clone size, CDR3 protein, CDR3 DNA. The D gene is left open where the match is weak. Some rows have no size entry. The others give once, few or many, or a class for an expanded clone.

>TRBD1|TRBV7-2|TRBJ1-5|-
CASSLVGTGDGQPQHF
TGTGCCAGCAGCTTAGTAGGGACAGGGGACGGGCAGCCCCAGCATTTT
>-|TRBV7-9|TRBJ1-4|-
CASSLGQHNEKLFF
TGTGCCAGCAGCTTAGGACAGCATAATGAAAAACTGTTTTTT
>TRBD1|TRBV7-9|TRBJ1-1|few
CASRPRQGLNTEAFF
TGTGCCAGCAGACCCCGACAGGGATTGAACACTGAAGCTTTCTTT
>TRBD1|TRBV6-1|TRBJ2-7|-
CASTWTGGDIEQYF
TGTGCCAGCACGTGGACAGGGGGAGACATCGAGCAGTACTTC
>-|TRBV4-3|TRBJ1-2|-
CASSQELRAGMSGYTF
TGCGCCAGCAGCCAAGAACTTCGGGCAGGGATGTCGGGCTACACCTTC
>-|TRBV21-1|TRBJ2-5|-
CASKHRGETQYF
TGTGCCAGCAAGCACCGTGGAGAGACCCAGTACTTC
>-|TRBV28|TRBJ1-1|-
CATSSGNTEAFF
TGTGCCACGTCCTCCGGGAACACTGAAGCTTTCTTT
>-|TRBV19|TRBJ1-4|once
CASTQQATNEKLFF
TGTGCCAGTACCCAACAGGCAACTAATGAAAAACTGTTTTTT
>TRBD1|TRBV7-8|TRBJ1-3|-
CASSRRDSSGNTIYF
TGTGCCAGCAGCCGCCGGGACAGCTCTGGAAACACCATATATTTT
>-|TRBV2|TRBJ2-7|-
CASSLSSYEQYF
TGTGCCAGCAGCTTGAGCTCCTACGAGCAGTACTTC
>TRBD2|TRBV27|TRBJ2-3|-
CASSRGGFSTDTQYF
TGTGCCAGCAGCCGCGGGGGGTTCAGCACAGATACGCAGTATTTT
>-|TRBV6-9|TRBJ1-2|-
CASSFGGGPLYGYTF
TGTGCCAGCAGTTTCGGGGGGGGACCTTTATATGGCTACACCTTC
>TRBD2|TRBV6-4|TRBJ2-3|-
CASSASGGASDTQYF
TGTGCCAGCAGTGCCAGCGGGGGGGCCTCGGATACGCAGTATTTT
>-|TRBV28|TRBJ1-2|-
CASSDLGTNYGYTF
TGTGCCAGCAGTGACCTCGGGACTAACTATGGCTACACCTTC
>-|TRBV27|TRBJ1-2|-
CASSLYGGMDGYTF
TGTGCCAGCAGTTTATATGGGGGGATGGATGGCTACACCTTC
>-|TRBV27|TRBJ2-7|-
CASSLGGGLSYEQYF
TGTGCCAGCAGTTTAGGGGGAGGCCTCTCCTACGAGCAGTACTTC
>-|TRBV11-2|TRBJ1-1|once
CASSTTKTLNTEAFF
TGTGCCAGCAGCACCACAAAAACCTTGAACACTGAAGCTTTCTTT
>TRBD1|TRBV7-9|TRBJ1-6|-
CASSPNRGQGNSPLHF
TGTGCCAGCAGCCCCAACAGGGGGCAGGGGAATTCACCCCTCCACTTT
>-|TRBV5-4|TRBJ1-1|-
CASSSWGGSLAEAFF
TGTGCCAGCAGCTCTTGGGGGGGCAGTCTCGCTGAAGCTTTCTTT
>-|TRBV7-6|TRBJ1-1|-
CASSLQENTEAFF
TGTGCCAGCAGCTTACAGGAAAACACTGAAGCTTTCTTT